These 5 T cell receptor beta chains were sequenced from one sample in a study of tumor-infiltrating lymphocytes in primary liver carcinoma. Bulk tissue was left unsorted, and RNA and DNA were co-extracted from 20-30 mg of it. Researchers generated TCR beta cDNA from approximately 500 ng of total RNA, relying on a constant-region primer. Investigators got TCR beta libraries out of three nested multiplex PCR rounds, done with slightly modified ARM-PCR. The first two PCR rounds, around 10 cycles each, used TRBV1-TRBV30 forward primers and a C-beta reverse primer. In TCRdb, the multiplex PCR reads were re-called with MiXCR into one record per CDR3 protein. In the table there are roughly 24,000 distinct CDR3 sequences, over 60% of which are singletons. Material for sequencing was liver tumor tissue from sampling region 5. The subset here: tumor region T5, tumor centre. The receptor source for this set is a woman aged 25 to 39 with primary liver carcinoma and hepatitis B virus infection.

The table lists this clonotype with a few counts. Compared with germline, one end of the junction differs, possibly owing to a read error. The CDR3 here is CSVALSGTGQSQYF. The DNA for the CDR3 is TGCAGCGTTGCCCTCTCCGGGACGGGACAGTCCCAGTACTTT. This chain joins TRBV29-1 and TRBJ2-5; TRBD1 aligns across 7 bases. Germline V gives CDR1 SQVTM, CDR2 ANQGSEA. This CDR3 is 14 amino acids long. Full variable domain (outside the CDR3, taken from reference TRBV29-1 and TRBJ2-5): SAVISQKPSRDICQRGTSLTIQCQVDSQVTMMFWYRQQPGQSLTLIATANQGSEATYESGFVIDKFPISRPNLTFSTLTVSNMSPEDSSIYLCSVALSGTGQSQYFGPGTRLLVL.

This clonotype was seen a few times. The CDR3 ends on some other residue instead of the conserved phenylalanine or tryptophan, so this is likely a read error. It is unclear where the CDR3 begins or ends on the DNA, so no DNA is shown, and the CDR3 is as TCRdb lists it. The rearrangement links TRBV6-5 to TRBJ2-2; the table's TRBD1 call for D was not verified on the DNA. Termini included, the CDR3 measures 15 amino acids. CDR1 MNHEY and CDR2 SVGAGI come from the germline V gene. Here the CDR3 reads CASSPRTGFTGELFL.

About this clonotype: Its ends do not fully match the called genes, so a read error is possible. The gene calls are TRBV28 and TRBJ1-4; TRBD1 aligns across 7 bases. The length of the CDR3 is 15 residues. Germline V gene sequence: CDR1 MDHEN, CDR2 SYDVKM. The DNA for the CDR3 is TGTGACAGCAGTTTACTAGCAGGGGGGAATGAAAAACTGTTTTTT. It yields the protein CDSSLLAGGNEKLFF.

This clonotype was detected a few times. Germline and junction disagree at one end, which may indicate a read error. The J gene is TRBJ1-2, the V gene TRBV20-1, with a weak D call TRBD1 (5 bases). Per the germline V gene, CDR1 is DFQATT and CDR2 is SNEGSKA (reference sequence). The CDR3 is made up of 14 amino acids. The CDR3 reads CSGRGEFDYYGYTF. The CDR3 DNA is TGCAGTGGTAGAGGGGAGTTTGATTACTATGGCTACACCTTC.

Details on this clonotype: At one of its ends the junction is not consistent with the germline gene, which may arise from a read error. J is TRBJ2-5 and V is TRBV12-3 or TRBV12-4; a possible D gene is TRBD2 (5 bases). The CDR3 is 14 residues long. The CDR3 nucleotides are TGCGCCAGCAATTACCCGGACTCCCAAGAGACCCAATACTTC. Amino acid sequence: CASNYPDSQETQYF.